One and the same sample provided the 11 T cell receptor beta chains below, sequenced in a study of control samples from healthy donors and cancer patients. Sequencing used immunoSEQ multiplex PCR; TCRdb keeps in-frame clones, though not all of them. In the table there are around 200,000 clones, over 85% of which are singletons. The specimen sequenced was blood. These receptors came from a young man in good health.

The rearrangement joins TRBV28 to TRBJ1-5; unclear D gene. Germline V CDR1 and CDR2: MDHEN, SYDVKM. The CDR3 is 15 residues long. Trimming took 5 bases from V and 2 from J, leaving 13 bases between them. This CDR3 is CASSLQTWGNQPQHF. The CDR3 DNA reads TGTGCCAGCAGTCTCCAGACGTGGGGCAATCAGCCCCAGCATTTT.

A few counts support this clone. This chain joins TRBV12-5 and TRBJ1-1; D is possibly TRBD1 (5 bases). This CDR3 region has 17 residues. From germline, CDR1 is LGHNT and CDR2 FRNRAP. Between the trimmed V and J ends, which lost 2 bases and 4 bases, there was a span of 20 bases. CDR3 in amino acids: CASGLSFRAAASTEAFF. CDR3 DNA: TGTGCTAGTGGTTTGTCATTCAGGGCGGCGGCAAGCACTGAAGCTTTCTTT.

The rearrangement joins TRBV5-6 to TRBJ2-3, with D maybe TRBD2 (6 bases). CDR3 length: 15 amino acids. The V and J ends lost 5 bases and 1 base respectively, with 14 bases between them. CDR1 is SGHDT, CDR2 YYEEEE, per germline. The CDR3 here is CASRTRGGGTDTQYF. CDR3 nucleotide sequence: TGTGCCAGCAGGACGAGGGGAGGTGGCACAGATACGCAGTATTTT. Drawing the rest from reference TRBV5-6 and TRBJ2-3, the complete variable domain is DAGVTQSPTHLIKTRGQQVTLRCSPKSGHDTVSWYQQALGQGPQFIFQYYEEEERQRGNFPDRFSGHQFPNYSSELNVNALLLGDSALYLCASRTRGGGTDTQYFGPGTRLTVL.

The rearrangement joins TRBV19 to TRBJ2-7; D tentatively reads TRBD1 or TRBD2 (6 bases each). In germline, CDR1 is LNHDA, CDR2 SQIVND (reference sequence). V lost 7 bases to trimming and J lost 5 bases, with 18 bases between them. The CDR3 extends over 14 amino acids. CDR3 protein: CASTPWLGGDEQYF. The CDR3, as DNA: TGTGCCAGTACCCCGTGGCTCGGGGGCGACGAGCAGTACTTC.

There are a few counts of this clone. The chain employs TRBV4-1 and TRBJ1-5; weak D call: TRBD1 (5 bases). Between the trimmed V and J ends, which lost 1 base and 3 bases, there was a span of 7 bases. Germline CDR1 is MGHRA and CDR2 is YSYEKL. The CDR3 is made up of 14 amino acids. As DNA, the CDR3 is TGCGCCAGCAGCCAAGGACAGCCCAATCAGCCCCAGCATTTT. Translation: CASSQGQPNQPQHF.

The chain has TRBV3-1 (or the pseudogene TRBV3-2) and TRBJ1-5; the D is unclear. Deletions cut 4 bases from V and 9 bases from J, with 16 bases between. This CDR3 is built from 14 residues. Germline CDR1 is LGHDT and CDR2 is YNNKEL (reference sequence). The CDR3, as DNA: TGTGCCAGCAGCCCCGAATGGGGAGGGAGGCCCCAGCATTTT. It yields the protein CASSPEWGGRPQHF.

The rearrangement joins TRBV19 to TRBJ2-3, with D possibly called TRBD1 or TRBD2 (5 bases each). CDR3 length: 13 residues. V lost 3 bases, J lost 8 bases, and 12 bases lay in between. In germline, CDR1 is LNHDA, CDR2 SQIVND (reference sequence). This chain's CDR3 is CASSIWAGSTQYF. The CDR3 nucleotides are TGTGCCAGTAGTATCTGGGCAGGGAGTACGCAGTATTTT.

V usage is TRBV11-2 and J usage is TRBJ2-7, with a weak D call TRBD1 (6 bases). V shed 2 bases and J shed 1 base, with 9 bases lying between them. Germline lookup yields CDR1 SGHAT and CDR2 FQNNGV. The CDR3 sequence is 14 residues long. The CDR3 spells CASSLSQGSYEQYF. In nucleotides, the CDR3 is TGTGCCAGCAGCTTATCACAGGGATCCTACGAGCAGTACTTC.

The chain couples TRBV6-8 to TRBJ2-4; 9 bases map to TRBD1. The CDR3 is made up of 13 amino acids. Germline V gene lookup returns CDR1 MNHGY and CDR2 SAAAGT. J gave up 13 bases and V 6 bases, and 10 bases lay outside the gene matches. In DNA, the CDR3 is TGTGCCAGCAGACCCGGGGAGGGACAGGGACAGTACTTC. Translation gives CASRPGEGQGQYF.

This chain joins TRBV28 and TRBJ1-3, with D perhaps matching TRBD1 (5 bases). V shed 1 base and J shed 1 base, with 8 bases lying between them. This CDR3 has 15 amino acids. Looked up from germline, CDR1 is MDHEN and CDR2 is SYDVKM. CDR3 sequence reads: CASSLSGRSGNTIYF. CDR3 in DNA: TGTGCCAGCAGTTTATCAGGGAGGTCTGGAAACACCATATATTTT.

The V call is TRBV6-5, the J call TRBJ1-1; maybe TRBD1 (6 bases). CDR1 and CDR2 from the germline V gene are MNHEY and SVGAGI. CDR3 length: 12 residues. Trimming cost V 6 bases and J 3 bases, with 8 bases left between them. CDR3 sequence (DNA): TGTGCCAGCAGAGGACAGTACACTGAAGCTTTCTTT. Translated, it gives CASRGQYTEAFF.